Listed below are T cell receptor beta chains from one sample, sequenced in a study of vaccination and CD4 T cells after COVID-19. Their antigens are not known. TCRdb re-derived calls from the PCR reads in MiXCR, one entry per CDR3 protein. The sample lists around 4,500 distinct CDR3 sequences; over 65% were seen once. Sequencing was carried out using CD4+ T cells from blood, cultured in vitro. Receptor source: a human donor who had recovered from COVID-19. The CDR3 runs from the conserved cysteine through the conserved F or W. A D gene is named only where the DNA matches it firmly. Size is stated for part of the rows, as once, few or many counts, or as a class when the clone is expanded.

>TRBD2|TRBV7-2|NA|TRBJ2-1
CASSLVAAGGKNEQFF
TGTGCCAGCAGCTTAGTGGCGGCGGGGGGTAAAAATGAGCAGTTCTTC
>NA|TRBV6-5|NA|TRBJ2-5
CASSYSGVGVETQYF
TGTGCCAGCAGTTACTCGGGCGTCGGGGTCGAGACCCAGTACTTC
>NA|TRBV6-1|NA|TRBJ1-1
CASSELGRGEAFF
TGTGCCAGCAGCGAACTAGGACGGGGAGAAGCTTTCTTT
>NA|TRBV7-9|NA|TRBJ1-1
CASSFGDRNTEAFF
TGTGCCAGCAGCTTCGGAGACAGGAACACTGAAGCTTTCTTT
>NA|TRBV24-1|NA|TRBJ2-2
CATSDRTRPTGELFF
TGTGCCACCAGTGACCGGACACGGCCCACCGGGGAGCTGTTTTTT
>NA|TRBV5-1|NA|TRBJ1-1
CASSGWGTLNTEAFF
TGCGCCAGCAGCGGCTGGGGCACCTTGAACACTGAAGCTTTCTTT
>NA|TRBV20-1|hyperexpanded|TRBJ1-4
CSARGGGQWDEKLFF
TGCAGTGCTAGAGGTGGGGGACAATGGGACGAAAAACTGTTTTTT
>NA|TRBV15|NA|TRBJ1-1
CATSSGSNMNTEAFF
TGTGCCACCAGCAGTGGATCCAACATGAACACTGAAGCTTTCTTT
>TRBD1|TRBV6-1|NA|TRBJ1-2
CASGPGQGGYGYTF
TGTGCCAGCGGACCGGGACAGGGGGGATATGGCTACACCTTC
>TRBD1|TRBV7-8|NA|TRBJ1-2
CASSLVIIPDRTRYGYTF
TGTGCCAGCAGCTTAGTTATTATTCCGGACAGGACAAGATATGGCTACACCTTC
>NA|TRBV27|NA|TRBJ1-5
CASSLRGYAPYSNQPQHF
TGTGCCAGCAGTTTAAGGGGGTATGCACCTTATAGCAATCAGCCCCAGCATTTT
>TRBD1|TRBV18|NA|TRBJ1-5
CASSPGTGINSNQPQHF
TGTGCCAGCTCACCCGGGACAGGGATTAATAGCAATCAGCCCCAGCATTTT
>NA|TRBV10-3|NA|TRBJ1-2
CAISAASGYTF
TGTGCCATCAGTGCGGCCTCGGGCTACACCTTC
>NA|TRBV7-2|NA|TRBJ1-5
CASSLGQNQPQHF
TGTGCCAGCAGCTTGGGGCAGAATCAGCCCCAGCATTTT
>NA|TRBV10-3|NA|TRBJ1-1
CAISGRGVNTEAFF
TGTGCCATCAGTGGCCGCGGGGTGAACACTGAAGCTTTCTTT
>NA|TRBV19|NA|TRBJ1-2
CASSRTGNYGYTF
TGTGCCAGTAGTCGTACTGGAAACTATGGCTACACCTTC
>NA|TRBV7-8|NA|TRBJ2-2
CASSSDYTGELFF
TGTGCCAGCAGCTCAGACTACACCGGGGAGCTGTTTTTT
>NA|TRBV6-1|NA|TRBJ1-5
CASSDPSGQPQHF
TGTGCCAGCAGTGACCCCTCCGGGCAGCCCCAGCATTTT
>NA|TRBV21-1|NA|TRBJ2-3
CASSTKTADTQYF
TGTGCCAGCAGCACCAAAACGGCAGATACGCAGTATTTT
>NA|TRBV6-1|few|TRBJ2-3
CASSETRRGTDTQYF
TGTGCCAGCAGTGAAACTAGAAGAGGCACAGATACGCAGTATTTT
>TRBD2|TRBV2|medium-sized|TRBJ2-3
CASSEGLAGVDTQYF
TGTGCCAGCAGTGAAGGGCTAGCGGGGGTAGATACGCAGTATTTT
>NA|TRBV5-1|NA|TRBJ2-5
CASRFPLGGEETQYF
TGCGCCAGCAGGTTCCCCCTGGGAGGAGAAGAGACCCAGTACTTC
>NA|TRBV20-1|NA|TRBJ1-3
CSAREDVRSGNTIYF
TGCAGTGCTAGAGAGGACGTTCGCTCTGGAAACACCATATATTTT
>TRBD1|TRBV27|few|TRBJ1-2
CASSSRQGSVYGYTF
TGTGCCAGCAGTTCCCGACAGGGTTCGGTGTATGGCTACACCTTC
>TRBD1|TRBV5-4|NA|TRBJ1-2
CASSLVRTGRHGYTF
TGTGCCAGCAGCTTGGTGCGGACAGGGAGGCATGGCTACACCTTC
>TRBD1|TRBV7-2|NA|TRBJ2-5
CASSQDRGETQYF
TGTGCCAGCAGCCAGGACAGGGGAGAGACCCAGTACTTC
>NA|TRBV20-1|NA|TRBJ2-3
CSAREEYRARYEDTQYF
TGCAGTGCTAGAGAAGAGTACAGGGCGAGGTATGAAGATACGCAGTATTTT
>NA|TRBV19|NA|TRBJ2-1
CASNDPREQFF
TGTGCCAGTAACGACCCCCGCGAGCAGTTCTTC